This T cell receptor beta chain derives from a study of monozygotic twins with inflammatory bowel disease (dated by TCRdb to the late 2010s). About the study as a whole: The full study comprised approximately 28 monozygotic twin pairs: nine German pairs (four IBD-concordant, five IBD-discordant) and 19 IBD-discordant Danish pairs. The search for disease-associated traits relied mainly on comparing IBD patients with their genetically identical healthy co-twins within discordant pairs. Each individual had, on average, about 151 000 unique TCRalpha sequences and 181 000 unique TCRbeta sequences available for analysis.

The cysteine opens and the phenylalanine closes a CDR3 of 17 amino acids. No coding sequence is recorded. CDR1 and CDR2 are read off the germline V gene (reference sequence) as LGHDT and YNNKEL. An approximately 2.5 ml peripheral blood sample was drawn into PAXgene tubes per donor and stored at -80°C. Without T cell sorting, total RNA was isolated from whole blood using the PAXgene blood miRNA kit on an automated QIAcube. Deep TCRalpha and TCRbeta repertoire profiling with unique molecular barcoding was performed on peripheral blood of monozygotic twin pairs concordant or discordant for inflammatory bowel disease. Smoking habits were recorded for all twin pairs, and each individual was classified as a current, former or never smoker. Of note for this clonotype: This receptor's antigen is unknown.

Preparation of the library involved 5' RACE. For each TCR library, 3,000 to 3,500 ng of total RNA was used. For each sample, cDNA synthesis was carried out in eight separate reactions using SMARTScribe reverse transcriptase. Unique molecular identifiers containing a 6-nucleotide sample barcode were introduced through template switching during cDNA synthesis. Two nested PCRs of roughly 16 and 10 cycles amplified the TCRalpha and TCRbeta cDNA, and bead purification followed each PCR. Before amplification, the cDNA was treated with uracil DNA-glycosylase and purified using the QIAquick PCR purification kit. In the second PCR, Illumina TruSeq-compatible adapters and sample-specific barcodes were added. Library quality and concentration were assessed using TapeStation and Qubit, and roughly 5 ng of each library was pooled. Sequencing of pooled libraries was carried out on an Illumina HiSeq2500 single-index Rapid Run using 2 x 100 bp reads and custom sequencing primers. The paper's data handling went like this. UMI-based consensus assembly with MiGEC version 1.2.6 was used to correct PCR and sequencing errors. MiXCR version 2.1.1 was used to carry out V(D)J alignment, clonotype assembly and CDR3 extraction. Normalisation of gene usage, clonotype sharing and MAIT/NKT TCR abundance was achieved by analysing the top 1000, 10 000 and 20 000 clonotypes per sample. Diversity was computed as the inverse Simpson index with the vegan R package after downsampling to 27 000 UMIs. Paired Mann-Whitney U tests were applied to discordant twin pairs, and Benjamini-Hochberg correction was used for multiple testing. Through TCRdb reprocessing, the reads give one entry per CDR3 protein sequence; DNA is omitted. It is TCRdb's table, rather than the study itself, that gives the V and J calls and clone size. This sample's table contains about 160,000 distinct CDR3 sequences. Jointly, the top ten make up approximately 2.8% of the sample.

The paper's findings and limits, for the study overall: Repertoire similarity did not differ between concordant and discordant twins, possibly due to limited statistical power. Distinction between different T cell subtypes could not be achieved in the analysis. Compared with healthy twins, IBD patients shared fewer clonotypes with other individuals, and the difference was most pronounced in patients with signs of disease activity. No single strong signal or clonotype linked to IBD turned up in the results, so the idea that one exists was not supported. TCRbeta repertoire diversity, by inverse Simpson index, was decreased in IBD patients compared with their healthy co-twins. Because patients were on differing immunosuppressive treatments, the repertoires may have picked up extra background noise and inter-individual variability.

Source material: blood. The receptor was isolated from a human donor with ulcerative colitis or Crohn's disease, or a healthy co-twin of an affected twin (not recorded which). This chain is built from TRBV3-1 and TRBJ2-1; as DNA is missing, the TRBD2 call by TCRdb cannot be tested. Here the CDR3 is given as CASSFGTSGRTKNEQFF.